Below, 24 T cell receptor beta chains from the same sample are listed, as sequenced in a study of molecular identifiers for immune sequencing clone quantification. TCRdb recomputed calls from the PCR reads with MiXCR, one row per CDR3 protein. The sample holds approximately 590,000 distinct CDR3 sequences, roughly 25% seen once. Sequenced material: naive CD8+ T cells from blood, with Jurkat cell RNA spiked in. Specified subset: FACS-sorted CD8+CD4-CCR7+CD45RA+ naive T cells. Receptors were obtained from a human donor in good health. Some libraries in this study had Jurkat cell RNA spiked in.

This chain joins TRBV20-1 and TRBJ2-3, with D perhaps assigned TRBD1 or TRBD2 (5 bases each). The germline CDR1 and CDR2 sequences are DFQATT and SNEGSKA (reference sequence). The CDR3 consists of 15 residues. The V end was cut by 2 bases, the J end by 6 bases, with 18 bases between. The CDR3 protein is CSARPTGLSGDTQYF. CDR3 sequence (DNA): TGCAGTGCTAGACCCACCGGACTGTCAGGGGATACGCAGTATTTT.

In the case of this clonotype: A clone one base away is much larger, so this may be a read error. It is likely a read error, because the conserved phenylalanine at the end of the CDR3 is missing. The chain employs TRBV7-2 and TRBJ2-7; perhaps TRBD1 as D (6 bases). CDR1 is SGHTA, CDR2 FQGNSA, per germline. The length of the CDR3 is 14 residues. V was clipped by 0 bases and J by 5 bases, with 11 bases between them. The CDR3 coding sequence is TGTGCCAGCAGCTTAGCGGCAGGGGAAAACGAGCAGTACTCC. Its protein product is CASSLAAGENEQYS.

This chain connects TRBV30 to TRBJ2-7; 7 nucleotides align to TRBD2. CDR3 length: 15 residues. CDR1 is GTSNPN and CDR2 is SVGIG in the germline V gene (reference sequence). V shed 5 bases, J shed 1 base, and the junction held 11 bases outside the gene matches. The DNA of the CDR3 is TGTGCCTGGGGTCCCCAAGGGGAGGGATCCTACGAGCAGTACTTC. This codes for CAWGPQGEGSYEQYF.

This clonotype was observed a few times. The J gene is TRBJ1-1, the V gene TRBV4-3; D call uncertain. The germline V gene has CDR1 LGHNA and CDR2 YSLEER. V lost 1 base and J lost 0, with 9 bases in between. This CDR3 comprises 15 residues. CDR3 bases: TGCGCCAGCAGCCAAGCGTTGCTAATGAACACTGAAGCTTTCTTT. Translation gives CASSQALLMNTEAFF.

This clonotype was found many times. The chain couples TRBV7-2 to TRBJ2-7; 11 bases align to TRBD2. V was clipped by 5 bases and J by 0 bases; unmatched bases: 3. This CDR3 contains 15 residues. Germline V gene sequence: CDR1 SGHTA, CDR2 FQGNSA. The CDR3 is CASSGSGRASYEQYF. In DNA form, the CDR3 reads TGTGCCAGCAGCGGTAGCGGGAGGGCCTCCTACGAGCAGTACTTC.

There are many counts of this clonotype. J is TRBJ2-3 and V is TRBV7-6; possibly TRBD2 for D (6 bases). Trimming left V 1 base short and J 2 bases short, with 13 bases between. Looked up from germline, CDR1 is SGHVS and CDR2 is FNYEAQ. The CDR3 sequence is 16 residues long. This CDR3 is CASSLVGSGNTDTQYF. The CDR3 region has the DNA TGTGCCAGCAGCTTAGTGGGTAGCGGAAACACAGATACGCAGTATTTT.

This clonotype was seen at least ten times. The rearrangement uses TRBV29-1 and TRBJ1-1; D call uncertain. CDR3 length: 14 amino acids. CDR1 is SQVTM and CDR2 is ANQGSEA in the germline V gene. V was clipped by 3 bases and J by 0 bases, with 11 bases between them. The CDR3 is CSVEGYLMNTEAFF. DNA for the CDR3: TGCAGCGTTGAGGGCTACTTAATGAACACTGAAGCTTTCTTT.

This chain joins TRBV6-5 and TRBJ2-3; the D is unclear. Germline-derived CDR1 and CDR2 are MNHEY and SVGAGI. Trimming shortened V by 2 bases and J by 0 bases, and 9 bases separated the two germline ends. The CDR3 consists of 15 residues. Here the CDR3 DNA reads TGTGCCAGCAGTTACGGGCCTTCTAGCACAGATACGCAGTATTTT. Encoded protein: CASSYGPSSTDTQYF.

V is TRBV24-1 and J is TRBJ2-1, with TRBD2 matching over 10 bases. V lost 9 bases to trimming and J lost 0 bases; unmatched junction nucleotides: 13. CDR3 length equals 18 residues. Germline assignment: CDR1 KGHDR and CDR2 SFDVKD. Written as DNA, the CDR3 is TGTGCCACCTCGGATGGGTGGACTAGCGGCAGCTCCTACAATGAGCAGTTCTTC. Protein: CATSDGWTSGSSYNEQFF.

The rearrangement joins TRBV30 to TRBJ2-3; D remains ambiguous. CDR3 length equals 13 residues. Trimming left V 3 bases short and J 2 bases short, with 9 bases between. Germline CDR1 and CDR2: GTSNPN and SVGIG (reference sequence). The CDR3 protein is CAWRVGYTDTQYF. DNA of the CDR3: TGTGCCTGGAGGGTCGGGTACACAGATACGCAGTATTTT.

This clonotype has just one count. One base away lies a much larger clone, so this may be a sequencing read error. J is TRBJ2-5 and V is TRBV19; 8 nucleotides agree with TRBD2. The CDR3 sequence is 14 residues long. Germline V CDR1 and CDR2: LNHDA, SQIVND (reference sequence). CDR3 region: CASSSTSGSETPYF. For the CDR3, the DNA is TGTGCCAGTAGTTCAACTAGCGGCAGTGAGACCCCGTACTTC.

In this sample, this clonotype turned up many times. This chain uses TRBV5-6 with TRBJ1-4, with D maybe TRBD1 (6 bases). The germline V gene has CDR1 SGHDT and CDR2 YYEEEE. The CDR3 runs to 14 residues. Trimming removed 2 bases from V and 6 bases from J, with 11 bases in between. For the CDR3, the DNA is TGTGCCAGCAGCTTTTACGGGACATATGAAAAACTGTTTTTT. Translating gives CASSFYGTYEKLFF.

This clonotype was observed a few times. The DNA of the CDR3 is TGCGCCAGCAGCTTGGAAGGGGATATCTCCTACAATGAGCAGTTCTTC. This codes for CASSLEGDISYNEQFF. This sequence joins TRBV5-1 and TRBJ2-1, with D tentatively TRBD1 (5 bases). The CDR3 length is 16 residues. The V gene lost 0 bases and the J gene lost 0 bases, with 10 bases spanning the gap. Germline V lookup: CDR1 SGHRS, CDR2 YFSETQ.

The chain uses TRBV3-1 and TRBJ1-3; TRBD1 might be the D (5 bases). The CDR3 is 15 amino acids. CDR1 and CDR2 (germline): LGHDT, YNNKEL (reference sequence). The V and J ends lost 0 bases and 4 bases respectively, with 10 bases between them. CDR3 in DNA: TGTGCCAGCAGCCAAGATCCAGGGACGGGAAACACCATATATTTT. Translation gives CASSQDPGTGNTIYF. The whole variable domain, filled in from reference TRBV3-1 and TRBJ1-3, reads DTAVSQTPKYLVTQMGNDKSIKCEQNLGHDTMYWYKQDSKKFLKIMFSYNNKELIINETVPNRFSPKSPDKAHLNLHINSLELGDSAVYFCASSQDPGTGNTIYFGEGSWLTVV.

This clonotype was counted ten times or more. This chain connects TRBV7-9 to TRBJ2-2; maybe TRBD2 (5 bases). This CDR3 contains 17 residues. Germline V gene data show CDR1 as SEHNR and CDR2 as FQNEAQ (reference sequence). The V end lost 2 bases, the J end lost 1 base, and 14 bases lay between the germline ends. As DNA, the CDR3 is TGTGCCAGCAGCTTAAGGGCCACCGGGATGAACACCGGGGAGCTGTTTTTT. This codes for CASSLRATGMNTGELFF.

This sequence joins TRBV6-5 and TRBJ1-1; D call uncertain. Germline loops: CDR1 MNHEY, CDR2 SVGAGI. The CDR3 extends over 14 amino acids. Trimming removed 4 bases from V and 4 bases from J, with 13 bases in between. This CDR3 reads CASSSPLRGTEAFF. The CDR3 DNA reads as TGTGCCAGCAGTTCTCCCCTCCGTGGCACTGAAGCTTTCTTT.

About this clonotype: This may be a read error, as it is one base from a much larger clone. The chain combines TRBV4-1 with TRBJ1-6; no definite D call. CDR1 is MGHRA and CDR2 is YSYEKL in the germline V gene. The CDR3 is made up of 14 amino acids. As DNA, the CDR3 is TGCGCCAGCAGCCAACCCGAGTATAATTCACCCCTCCCCTTT. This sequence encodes CASSQPEYNSPLPF.

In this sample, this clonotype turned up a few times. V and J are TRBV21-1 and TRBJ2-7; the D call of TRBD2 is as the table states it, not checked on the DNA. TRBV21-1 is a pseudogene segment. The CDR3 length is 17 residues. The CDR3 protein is CASSPHGGGPGLYEQYF. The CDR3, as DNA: TGTGCCAGCAGCCCCCATGGCGGGGGGCCGGGACTCTACGAGCAGTACTTC.

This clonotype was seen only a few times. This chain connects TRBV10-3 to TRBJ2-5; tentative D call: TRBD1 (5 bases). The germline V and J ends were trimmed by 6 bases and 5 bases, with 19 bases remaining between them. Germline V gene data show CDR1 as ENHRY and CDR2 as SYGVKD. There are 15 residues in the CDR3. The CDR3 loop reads CAISNPGSLGETQYF. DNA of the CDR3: TGTGCCATCAGCAATCCAGGGTCCCTGGGGGAGACCCAGTACTTC.

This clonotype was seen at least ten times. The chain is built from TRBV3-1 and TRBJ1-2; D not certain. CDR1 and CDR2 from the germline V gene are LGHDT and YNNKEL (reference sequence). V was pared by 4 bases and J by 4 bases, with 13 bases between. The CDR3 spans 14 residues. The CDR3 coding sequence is TGTGCCAGCAGCCCCTTCCGAGGGCCCTATGGCTACACCTTC. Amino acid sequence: CASSPFRGPYGYTF. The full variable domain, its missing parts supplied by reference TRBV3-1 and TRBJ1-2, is DTAVSQTPKYLVTQMGNDKSIKCEQNLGHDTMYWYKQDSKKFLKIMFSYNNKELIINETVPNRFSPKSPDKAHLNLHINSLELGDSAVYFCASSPFRGPYGYTFGSGTRLTVV.

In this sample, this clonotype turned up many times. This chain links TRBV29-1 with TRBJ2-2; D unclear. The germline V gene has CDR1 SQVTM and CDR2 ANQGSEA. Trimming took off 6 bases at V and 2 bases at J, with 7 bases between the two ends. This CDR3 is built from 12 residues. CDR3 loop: CSVVPNTGELFF. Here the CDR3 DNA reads TGCAGCGTGGTTCCCAACACCGGGGAGCTGTTTTTT.

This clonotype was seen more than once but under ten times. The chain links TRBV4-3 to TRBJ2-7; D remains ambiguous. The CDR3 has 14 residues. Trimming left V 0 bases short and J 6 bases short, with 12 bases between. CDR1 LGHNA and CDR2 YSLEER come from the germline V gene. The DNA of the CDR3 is TGCGCCAGCAGCCAAGATTATTCGGTCATCGAGCAGTACTTC. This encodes CASSQDYSVIEQYF.

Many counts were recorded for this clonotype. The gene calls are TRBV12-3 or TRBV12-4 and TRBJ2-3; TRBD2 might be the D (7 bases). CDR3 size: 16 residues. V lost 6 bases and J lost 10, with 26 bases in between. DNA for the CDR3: TGTGCCAGCAGCCCCGCGGGGGCGGTAAAGGCTGAGGCGCAGTATTTT. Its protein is CASSPAGAVKAEAQYF.

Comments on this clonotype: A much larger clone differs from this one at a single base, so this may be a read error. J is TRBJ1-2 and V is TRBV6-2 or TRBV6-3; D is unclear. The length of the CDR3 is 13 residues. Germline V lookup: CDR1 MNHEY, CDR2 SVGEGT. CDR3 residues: CASSAVNPFGYAF. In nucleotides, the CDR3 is TGTGCCAGCAGTGCCGTAAACCCTTTTGGCTACGCCTTC.